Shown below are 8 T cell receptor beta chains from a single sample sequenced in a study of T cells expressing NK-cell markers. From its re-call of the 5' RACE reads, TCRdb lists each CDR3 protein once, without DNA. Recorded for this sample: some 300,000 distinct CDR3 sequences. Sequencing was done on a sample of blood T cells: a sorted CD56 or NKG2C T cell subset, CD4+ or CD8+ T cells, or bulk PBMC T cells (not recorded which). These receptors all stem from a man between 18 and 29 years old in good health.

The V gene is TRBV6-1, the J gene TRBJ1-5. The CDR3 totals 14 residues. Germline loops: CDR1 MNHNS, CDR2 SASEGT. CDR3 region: CASSELEAYQPQHF.

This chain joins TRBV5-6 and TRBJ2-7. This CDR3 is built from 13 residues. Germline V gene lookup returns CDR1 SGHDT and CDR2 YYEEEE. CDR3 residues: CASSFRNTYEQYF.

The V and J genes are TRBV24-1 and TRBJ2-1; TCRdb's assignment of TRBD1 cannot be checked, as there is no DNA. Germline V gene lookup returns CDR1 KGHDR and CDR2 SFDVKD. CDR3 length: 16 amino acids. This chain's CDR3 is CATSDFRTGNENEQFF.

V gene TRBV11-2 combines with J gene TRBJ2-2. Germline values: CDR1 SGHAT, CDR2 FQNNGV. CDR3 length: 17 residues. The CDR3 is CASSLGDYRALTGELFF.

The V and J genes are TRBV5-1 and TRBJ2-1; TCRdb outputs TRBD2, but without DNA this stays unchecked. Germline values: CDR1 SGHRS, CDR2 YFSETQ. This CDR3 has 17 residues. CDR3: CASSPSSGGLGGDEQFF.

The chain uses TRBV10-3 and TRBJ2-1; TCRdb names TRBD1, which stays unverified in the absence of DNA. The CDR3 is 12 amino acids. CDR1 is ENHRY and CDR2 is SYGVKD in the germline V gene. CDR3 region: CANSRGDNEQFF.

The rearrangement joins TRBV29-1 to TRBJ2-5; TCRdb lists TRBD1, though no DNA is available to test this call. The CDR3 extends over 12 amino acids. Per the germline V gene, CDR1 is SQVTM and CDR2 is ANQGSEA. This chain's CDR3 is CSVLQGQETQYF. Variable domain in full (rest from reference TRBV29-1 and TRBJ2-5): SAVISQKPSRDICQRGTSLTIQCQVDSQVTMMFWYRQQPGQSLTLIATANQGSEATYESGFVIDKFPISRPNLTFSTLTVSNMSPEDSSIYLCSVLQGQETQYFGPGTRLLVL.

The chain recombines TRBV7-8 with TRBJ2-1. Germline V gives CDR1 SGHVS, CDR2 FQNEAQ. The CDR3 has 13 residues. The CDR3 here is CASSLGTYNEQFF.